The rows below give T cell receptor beta chains drawn from one sample of a study of blood T cell repertoires in COVID-19. Generated by immunoSEQ multiplex PCR, the TCRdb table keeps only in-frame clones and is missing some. The sample contains 30,000 to 40,000 clones, 88% of which appear only once. Sequences were obtained from peripheral blood. The receptors derive from a man between 60 and 75 years old with active COVID-19. The CDR3 runs from the conserved cysteine through the conserved F or W. Fields, in order: D gene, CDR3 length, V gene, clone size, J gene, CDR3 DNA, CDR3 protein. D genes are given only for firm matches. The size of a clone is reported for some rows only, either as once, few or many, or as a class for expanded clones.

d_call: .
cdr3_length: 13
v_call: TRBV2
clone_size: .
j_call: TRBJ2-7
cdr3_nt: TGTGCCAGCAAATTTGGCAGGGTGGACGAGCAGTACTTC
cdr3_aa: CASKFGRVDEQYF

d_call: .
cdr3_length: 13
v_call: TRBV15
clone_size: .
j_call: TRBJ2-1
cdr3_nt: TGTGCCACCAGCAGAGAACGGGACTATGAGCAGTTCTTC
cdr3_aa: CATSRERDYEQFF

d_call: TRBD2
cdr3_length: 17
v_call: TRBV27
clone_size: .
j_call: TRBJ2-2
cdr3_nt: TGTGCCAGCAGTTCCCCCGGACTAGCGGGAGTCACCGGGGAGCTGTTTTTT
cdr3_aa: CASSSPGLAGVTGELFF

d_call: TRBD1
cdr3_length: 15
v_call: TRBV19
clone_size: .
j_call: TRBJ2-7
cdr3_nt: TGTGCCAGTAGTATTCCGGGACAGGGGGCGCGGGAGCAGTACTTC
cdr3_aa: CASSIPGQGAREQYF

d_call: TRBD2
cdr3_length: 15
v_call: TRBV5-1
clone_size: .
j_call: TRBJ2-3
cdr3_nt: TGCGCCAGCACCTTTCTAGCGGGAGAGGCAGATACGCAGTATTTT
cdr3_aa: CASTFLAGEADTQYF

d_call: .
cdr3_length: 14
v_call: TRBV6-2/TRBV6-3
clone_size: .
j_call: TRBJ2-5
cdr3_nt: TGTGCCAGCAGTTACAGGAGTGCGGAAGAGACCCAGTACTTC
cdr3_aa: CASSYRSAEETQYF

d_call: .
cdr3_length: 10
v_call: TRBV28
clone_size: .
j_call: TRBJ1-1
cdr3_nt: TGTGCCAGCAGGCAGGTCCGCGCTTTCTTT
cdr3_aa: CASRQVRAFF

d_call: TRBD1
cdr3_length: 12
v_call: TRBV29-1
clone_size: .
j_call: TRBJ2-5
cdr3_nt: TGCAGCGTTGAAGAGACAGGGGAGACCCAGTACTTC
cdr3_aa: CSVEETGETQYF

d_call: TRBD2
cdr3_length: 16
v_call: TRBV18
clone_size: .
j_call: TRBJ2-5
cdr3_nt: TGTGCCAGCTCACCACCAGGGACTAGTTATAAAGAGACCCAGTACTTC
cdr3_aa: CASSPPGTSYKETQYF

d_call: TRBD2
cdr3_length: 14
v_call: TRBV7-9
clone_size: once
j_call: TRBJ2-1
cdr3_nt: TGTGCCAGCAGCTTAGCGGGAGGGTACAATGAGCAGTTCTTC
cdr3_aa: CASSLAGGYNEQFF

d_call: TRBD2
cdr3_length: 16
v_call: TRBV3-1/TRBV3-2
clone_size: few
j_call: TRBJ2-7
cdr3_nt: TGTGCCAGCAGCCCCGGGGGGGACAAAGGAAACTACGAGCAGTACTTC
cdr3_aa: CASSPGGDKGNYEQYF

d_call: TRBD1
cdr3_length: 13
v_call: TRBV10-3
clone_size: .
j_call: TRBJ2-3
cdr3_nt: TGTGCCGGACGACAGGGGAGCACAGATACGCAGTATTTT
cdr3_aa: CAGRQGSTDTQYF

d_call: TRBD1
cdr3_length: 15
v_call: TRBV2
clone_size: .
j_call: TRBJ2-2
cdr3_nt: TGTGCCAGCAGGCCGGGACAGGGGAACACCGGGGAGCTGTTTTTT
cdr3_aa: CASRPGQGNTGELFF

d_call: TRBD2
cdr3_length: 16
v_call: TRBV7-9
clone_size: .
j_call: TRBJ2-3
cdr3_nt: TGTGCCAGCAGCCTCGGGACTAGCGGGGCGACAGATACGCAGTATTTT
cdr3_aa: CASSLGTSGATDTQYF

d_call: .
cdr3_length: 16
v_call: TRBV9
clone_size: .
j_call: TRBJ1-6
cdr3_nt: TGTGCCAGCAGCCCTCAATCGATCGGCGGTAATTCACCCCTCCACTTT
cdr3_aa: CASSPQSIGGNSPLHF

d_call: .
cdr3_length: 11
v_call: TRBV28
clone_size: .
j_call: TRBJ1-2
cdr3_nt: TGTGCCAGCAGTTCCCTCTATGGCTACACCTTC
cdr3_aa: CASSSLYGYTF